This T cell receptor beta chain was captured by sequencing in a study of T-cell memory formation after mild COVID-19. 5'RACE with constant-segment primers yielded barcoded, UMI-tagged TCR alpha and TCR beta cDNA libraries. One entry per CDR3 protein, called by TCRdb with MiXCR from the 5' RACE reads. The profile shows about 140,000 distinct CDR3 sequences, approximately 14% of them singletons. Study observations and caveats: Memory cells collected pre-infection included some clones that later responded, suggesting cross-reactive memory joined.

This CDR3 has 15 residues. CDR1 is LNHDA and CDR2 is SQIVND in the germline V gene (reference sequence). V lost 3 bases and J lost 1; bases outside the gene matches: 3. This clonotype has a handful of counts. What it recognizes is unknown. J is TRBJ2-5 and V is TRBV19, with TRBD1 matching over 9 bases. The sequenced sample was PBMCs or a T cell subset sorted from them (not recorded which). The TCR originated in an adult woman who had mild COVID-19 (a few samples of this study predate the infection). Cell type and time point are not known. CDR3 residues: CASSIRTGAQETQYF. In DNA, the CDR3 is TGTGCCAGTAGTATTCGGACAGGGGCCCAAGAGACCCAGTACTTC.